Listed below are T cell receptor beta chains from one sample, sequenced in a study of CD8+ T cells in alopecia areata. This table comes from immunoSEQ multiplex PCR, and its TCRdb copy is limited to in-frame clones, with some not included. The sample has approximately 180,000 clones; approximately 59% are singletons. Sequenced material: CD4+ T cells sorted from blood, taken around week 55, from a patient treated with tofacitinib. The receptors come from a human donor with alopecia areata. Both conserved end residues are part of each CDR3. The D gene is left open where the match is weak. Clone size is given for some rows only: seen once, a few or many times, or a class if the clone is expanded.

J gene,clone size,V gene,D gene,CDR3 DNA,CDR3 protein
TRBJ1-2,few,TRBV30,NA,TGTGCCTGGAGTGTGAATGCTGGCTACACCTTC,CAWSVNAGYTF
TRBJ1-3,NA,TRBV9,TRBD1,TGTGCCAGTATGACAGGGGGTTCTGGAAACACCATATATTTT,CASMTGGSGNTIYF
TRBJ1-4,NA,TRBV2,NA,TGTGCCAGCAGCAACACAGGGTTGGGTGAAAAACTGTTTTTT,CASSNTGLGEKLFF
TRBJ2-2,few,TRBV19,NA,TGTGCCAGTAGTACCCGGGGGCCGACGAACACCGGGGAGCTGTTTTTT,CASSTRGPTNTGELFF
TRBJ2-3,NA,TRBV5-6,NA,TGTGCCAGCAGCGTGGATGGGGCCCGTCCGGGTACGCAGTATTTT,CASSVDGARPGTQYF
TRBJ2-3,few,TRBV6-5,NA,TGTGCCAGCAGAAGGGCGTACCAGATCACAGATACGCAGTATTTT,CASRRAYQITDTQYF
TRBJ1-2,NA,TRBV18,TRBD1,TGTGCCAGCTCACCGGGGCAGGGGGCGCCCCGATATGGCTACACCTTC,CASSPGQGAPRYGYTF
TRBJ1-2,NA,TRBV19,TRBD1,TGTGCCAGTAGTATATGGGACAGGGGACTCGGCTACACCTTC,CASSIWDRGLGYTF
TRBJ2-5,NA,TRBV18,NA,TGTGCCAGCTCACCACCGGAGGAGCTTGGGACCCAGTACTTC,CASSPPEELGTQYF
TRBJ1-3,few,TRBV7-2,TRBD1,TGTGCCAGCAGCTGGAGCGGGACAGCGAGCTCTGGAAACACCATATATTTT,CASSWSGTASSGNTIYF
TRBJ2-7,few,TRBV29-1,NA,TGCAGCGTGAGGGGGAGACAGGCCTACGAGCAGTACTTC,CSVRGRQAYEQYF
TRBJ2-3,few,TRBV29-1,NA,TGCAGCGTTGGAGGGGCCCGTTCAGATACGCAGTATTTT,CSVGGARSDTQYF
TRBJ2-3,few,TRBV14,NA,TGTGCCAGCAGCCACACAGATACGCAGTATTTT,CASSHTDTQYF
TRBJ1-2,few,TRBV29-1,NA,TGCAGCGTTGGCAGGGCCTTTGGGAGGGGAGGCTACACCTTC,CSVGRAFGRGGYTF
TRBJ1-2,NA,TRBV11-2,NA,TGTGCCAGCAGCCCAGCAGCAGGGAGGGACTATGGCTACACCTTC,CASSPAAGRDYGYTF
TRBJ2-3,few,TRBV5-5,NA,TGTGCCAGCAGCTTAGGAAAAGGTCCCTCTAGCACAGATACGCAGTATTTT,CASSLGKGPSSTDTQYF
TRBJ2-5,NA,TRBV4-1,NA,TGCGCCAGCAGCCAAGTCCCCCCGTCGTACCAAGAGACCCAGTACTTC,CASSQVPPSYQETQYF
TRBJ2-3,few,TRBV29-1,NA,TGCAGCGTTGCGGTAAGGCGCTCTAGCACAGATACGCAGTATTTT,CSVAVRRSSTDTQYF
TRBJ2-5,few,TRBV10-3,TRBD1,TGTGCCATCAGGCCTTCAGGGGGCCAGGAGACCCAGTACTTC,CAIRPSGGQETQYF
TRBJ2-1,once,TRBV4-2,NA,TGTGCCAGCAGCGGGGGAATCAATGAGCAGTTCTTC,CASSGGINEQFF
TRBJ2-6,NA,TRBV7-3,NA,TGTGCCAGCAGCTTATTCCAGGGGACTGGGGCCAACGTCCTGACTTTC,CASSLFQGTGANVLTF
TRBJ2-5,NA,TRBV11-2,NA,TGTGCCAGCAGCTTAATGTCTACCAAGGAGACCCAGTACTTC,CASSLMSTKETQYF
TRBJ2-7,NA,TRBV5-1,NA,TGCGCCAGCAGCTTTGGAACAACCTACGAGCAGTACTTC,CASSFGTTYEQYF
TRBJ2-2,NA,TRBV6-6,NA,TGTGCCAGCAGTTGGGGAGGAACCGGGGAGCTGTTTTTT,CASSWGGTGELFF
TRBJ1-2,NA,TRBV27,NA,TGTGCCAGCAGTTCTACGACAGGCGGCTATGGCTACACCTTC,CASSSTTGGYGYTF
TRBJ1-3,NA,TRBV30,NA,TGTGCCTGGAGCTCGTTAAGTTCAGGGCAATCTGGAAACACCATATATTTT,CAWSSLSSGQSGNTIYF
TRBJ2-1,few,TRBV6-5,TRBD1,TGTGCCAGCAGTGAACAGGGGTATGAGCAGTTCTTC,CASSEQGYEQFF
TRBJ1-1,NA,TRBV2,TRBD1,TGTGCCAGCACTAGACAGGGAGGAAACACTGAAGCTTTCTTT,CASTRQGGNTEAFF
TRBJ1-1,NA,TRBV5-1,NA,TGCGCCAGCAGCTTGAGCGTGAGTAGCAGGGTGCACACTGAAGCTTTCTTT,CASSLSVSSRVHTEAFF
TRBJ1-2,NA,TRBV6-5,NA,TGTGCCAGCAGTTACTCGCCCACCCGCTATGGCTACACCTTC,CASSYSPTRYGYTF
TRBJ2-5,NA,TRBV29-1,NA,TGCAGCGTTGAAGGGGCCAGGACCGCCCCAGAGACCCAGTACTTC,CSVEGARTAPETQYF
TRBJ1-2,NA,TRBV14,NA,TGTGCCAGCAGCCACACAGAAAACTATGGCTACACCTTC,CASSHTENYGYTF
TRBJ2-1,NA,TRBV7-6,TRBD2,TGTGCCAGCAGCGGCAGACTAGCGGGGGGGCGCTCCTACAATGAGCAGTTCTTC,CASSGRLAGGRSYNEQFF
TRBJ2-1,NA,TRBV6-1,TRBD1,TGTGCCACCAGTGATACTCGGACAGGGGGCCACAATGAGCAGTTCTTC,CATSDTRTGGHNEQFF
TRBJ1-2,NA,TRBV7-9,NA,TGTGCCAGCAGCGCGGACAGCTTTGATGGCTACACCTTC,CASSADSFDGYTF
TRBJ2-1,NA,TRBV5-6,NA,TGTGCCAGCAGCCCCCTGACGGGACATTCGTTCTTC,CASSPLTGHSFF
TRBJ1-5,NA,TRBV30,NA,TGTGCCTGGAGTTTGAACAGCAATCAGCCCCAGCATTTT,CAWSLNSNQPQHF
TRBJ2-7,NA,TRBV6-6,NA,TGTGCCAGCAGCAGACGGGCGTATGAGCAGTACTTC,CASSRRAYEQYF
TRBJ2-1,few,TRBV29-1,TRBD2,TGCAGCGTTGAAGCCCTTGGGGGGGAGGTTAATGAGCAGTTCTTC,CSVEALGGEVNEQFF
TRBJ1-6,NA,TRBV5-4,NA,TGTGCCAGCAGCTTGGGACGGGGCAGGGATAATTCACCCCTCCACTTT,CASSLGRGRDNSPLHF
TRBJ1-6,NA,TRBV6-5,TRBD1,TGTGCCAGTTGGACAGGGGTTTCACCCCTCCACTTT,CASWTGVSPLHF
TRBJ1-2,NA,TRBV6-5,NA,TGTGCCAGCAGTGCCAGGACCTATGGCTACACCTTC,CASSARTYGYTF
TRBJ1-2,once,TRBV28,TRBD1,TGTGCCAGCAGTTCAGGGACAGCCAACTATGGCTACACCTTC,CASSSGTANYGYTF
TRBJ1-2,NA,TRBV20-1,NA,TGCAGTGCTAGAGCCCCAGGTGGCTACACCTTC,CSARAPGGYTF
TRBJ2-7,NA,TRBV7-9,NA,TGTGCCAGCAGCCCGAGCTCCTACGAGCAGTACTTC,CASSPSSYEQYF
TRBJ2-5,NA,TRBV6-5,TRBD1,TGTGCCAGCAGTTACCCACCCGGGACAGGGAAAGAGACCCAGTACTTC,CASSYPPGTGKETQYF
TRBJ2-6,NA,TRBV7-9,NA,TGTGCCAGCAGCCCCCTGGGGGCCTGGGCCAACGTCCTGACTTTC,CASSPLGAWANVLTF
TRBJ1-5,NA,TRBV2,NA,TGTGCCAGCAGAGTACAGGGAAATCAGCCCCAGCATTTT,CASRVQGNQPQHF